The following is a T cell receptor (beta chain) sequence with its context. This specimen belongs to a study of cytomegalovirus exposure and HLA in healthy donors. 13 Jbeta primers and 60 Vbeta primers were used for the PCR. Only in-frame clones appear in the TCRdb table, and some are missing; sequencing was by immunoSEQ multiplex PCR. This sample carries approximately 50,000 clones, with around 2.3% going to the ten biggest clones. The germline V and J ends were trimmed by 0 bases and 7 bases, with 16 bases remaining between them. Germline CDR1 MNHEY, CDR2 SVGAGI. The CDR3 is 16 residues long. The rearrangement links TRBV6-5 to TRBJ1-3, with D perhaps TRBD1 (5 bases). Sequenced: PBMCs. This TCR derives from a female donor in good health and CMV-seronegative. The CDR3 protein is CASSYSRIGGANTIYF. The CDR3 bases are TGTGCCAGCAGTTACTCCAGGATAGGTGGGGCTAACACCATATATTTT.